This is a list of T cell receptor beta chains from one sample in a study of CD8 T cells in Susac syndrome. Each CDR3 protein gets one entry after TCRdb re-called the immunoSEQ multiplex PCR reads with MiXCR. The table has over 100,000 distinct CDR3 sequences, about nine tenths seen once. The sequenced sample was CD8+ T cells from PBMCs. These receptor sequences come from a human donor in good health. Each CDR3 is given with its conserved first and last residue. A D gene is named only where the DNA matches it firmly. A row's size may be missing; if present it is once, few, many or a size class.

d_call: .
clone_size: .
j_call: TRBJ1-5
v_call: TRBV30
cdr3_nt: TGTGCCTGGAGTGTAAAGGCCTCGGGTCAGCCCCAGCATTTT
cdr3_aa: CAWSVKASGQPQHF

d_call: TRBD1
clone_size: .
j_call: TRBJ2-7
v_call: TRBV28
cdr3_nt: TGTGCCAGCAGCTGGGGTGACAGGGCCTACGAGCAGTACTTC
cdr3_aa: CASSWGDRAYEQYF

d_call: .
clone_size: .
j_call: TRBJ1-5
v_call: TRBV19
cdr3_nt: TGTGCCAGTAGTAACCCGGCTGGTATTTTAGCCCAGCATTTT
cdr3_aa: CASSNPAGILAQHF

d_call: TRBD1
clone_size: .
j_call: TRBJ1-6
v_call: TRBV3-1
cdr3_nt: TGTGCCAGCAGCCAAACTACAGGGGTGAATTCACCCCTCCACTTT
cdr3_aa: CASSQTTGVNSPLHF

d_call: TRBD1
clone_size: .
j_call: TRBJ2-7
v_call: TRBV5-1
cdr3_nt: TGCGCCAGCAGCTTGGGAGAGTACAGGGGAGTCTACGAGCAGTACTTC
cdr3_aa: CASSLGEYRGVYEQYF

d_call: TRBD1
clone_size: .
j_call: TRBJ2-5
v_call: TRBV14
cdr3_nt: TGTGCCAGCAGCTCACTACCGGGACAGCGACAAGAGACCCAGTACTTC
cdr3_aa: CASSSLPGQRQETQYF

d_call: .
clone_size: .
j_call: TRBJ2-2
v_call: TRBV6-2/TRBV6-3
cdr3_nt: TGTGCCAGCAGTTACTCGAAAGGACTTCGCCGGGTCGCCGGGGAGCTGTTTTTT
cdr3_aa: CASSYSKGLRRVAGELFF

d_call: .
clone_size: .
j_call: TRBJ2-2
v_call: TRBV15
cdr3_nt: TGTGCCACCAGCAGAGAGGTGACCGGGGAGCTGTTTTTT
cdr3_aa: CATSREVTGELFF

d_call: .
clone_size: .
j_call: TRBJ2-5
v_call: TRBV20-1
cdr3_nt: TGCAGTGCTCGGATGGGGGAGACCCAGTACTTC
cdr3_aa: CSARMGETQYF

d_call: TRBD1
clone_size: once
j_call: TRBJ2-1
v_call: TRBV29-1
cdr3_nt: TGCAGCGGTAGACAGGGGGCGCGTGCTGAGCAGTTCTTC
cdr3_aa: CSGRQGARAEQFF

d_call: .
clone_size: .
j_call: TRBJ2-2
v_call: TRBV29-1
cdr3_nt: TGCAGCGCCGCAGGGCCCAGCCGGTACACCGGGGAGCTGTTTTTT
cdr3_aa: CSAAGPSRYTGELFF

d_call: TRBD1
clone_size: .
j_call: TRBJ2-5
v_call: TRBV7-9
cdr3_nt: TGTGCCTGCAGCTCGACAGGGCCCTGGGGGACCCAGTACTTC
cdr3_aa: CACSSTGPWGTQYF

d_call: .
clone_size: .
j_call: TRBJ2-5
v_call: TRBV3-1
cdr3_nt: TGTGCCAGCAGCCAAGATGGCCGGGCCCAAGAGACCCAGTACTTC
cdr3_aa: CASSQDGRAQETQYF

d_call: .
clone_size: .
j_call: TRBJ2-2
v_call: TRBV6-5
cdr3_nt: TGTGCCAGCAGTTACTCGTATATGGGCACCGGGGAGCTGTTTTTT
cdr3_aa: CASSYSYMGTGELFF

d_call: .
clone_size: few
j_call: TRBJ2-3
v_call: TRBV2
cdr3_nt: TGTGCCAGTGGGGGGGCAAGGACAGATACGCAGTATTTT
cdr3_aa: CASGGARTDTQYF

d_call: .
clone_size: .
j_call: TRBJ1-1
v_call: TRBV19
cdr3_nt: TGTGCCAGTAGTATAGGAAGCACTGAAGCTTTCTTT
cdr3_aa: CASSIGSTEAFF

d_call: .
clone_size: .
j_call: TRBJ2-7
v_call: TRBV7-2
cdr3_nt: TGTGCCAGCAGCTTAGTGGCGGCAGCCGAGCAGTACTTC
cdr3_aa: CASSLVAAAEQYF

d_call: TRBD1
clone_size: .
j_call: TRBJ2-7
v_call: TRBV7-2
cdr3_nt: TGTGCCAGCAGCTCAGGACAGGGGTGGGGTGAGCAGTACTTC
cdr3_aa: CASSSGQGWGEQYF

d_call: TRBD1
clone_size: .
j_call: TRBJ2-7
v_call: TRBV10-3
cdr3_nt: TGTGCCATCAGTGAGTCGGGGACAGGGGCCTACGAGCAGTACTTC
cdr3_aa: CAISESGTGAYEQYF

d_call: TRBD2
clone_size: .
j_call: TRBJ2-1
v_call: TRBV3-1
cdr3_nt: TGTGCCAGCAGCCAAGAAATGGCTAGCGGGTATGGGCAGTTCTTC
cdr3_aa: CASSQEMASGYGQFF

d_call: TRBD2
clone_size: .
j_call: TRBJ2-3
v_call: TRBV5-4
cdr3_nt: TGTGCCAGCAGCTTTGGGACTAGCGGAGCGGGAGATACGCAGTATTTT
cdr3_aa: CASSFGTSGAGDTQYF

d_call: .
clone_size: .
j_call: TRBJ1-1
v_call: TRBV12-3/TRBV12-4
cdr3_nt: TGTGCCAGCAGTTTAGGAATGGGGAACACTGAAGCTTTCTTT
cdr3_aa: CASSLGMGNTEAFF

d_call: .
clone_size: .
j_call: TRBJ2-4
v_call: TRBV3-1
cdr3_nt: TGTGCCAGCAGCCACCCCCCTGGGGGGAAAAACATTCAGTACTTC
cdr3_aa: CASSHPPGGKNIQYF

d_call: .
clone_size: once
j_call: TRBJ2-1
v_call: TRBV12-3/TRBV12-4
cdr3_nt: TGTGCCAGCAGGGACGGGGGTAGTCTTGTAAATGAGCAGTTCTTC
cdr3_aa: CASRDGGSLVNEQFF

d_call: .
clone_size: .
j_call: TRBJ2-7
v_call: TRBV5-4
cdr3_nt: TGTGCCAGCAGCTTTATGGGAGTTTACGAGCAGTACTTC
cdr3_aa: CASSFMGVYEQYF

d_call: TRBD1
clone_size: .
j_call: TRBJ1-2
v_call: TRBV20-1
cdr3_nt: TGCAGTGCTCATACAGGGGGAGAGGGCTACACCTTC
cdr3_aa: CSAHTGGEGYTF

d_call: TRBD1
clone_size: .
j_call: TRBJ2-5
v_call: TRBV28
cdr3_nt: TGTGCCAGCAGTTCCGGACAGGCCCAAGAGACCCAGTACTTC
cdr3_aa: CASSSGQAQETQYF

d_call: .
clone_size: .
j_call: TRBJ2-5
v_call: TRBV20-1
cdr3_nt: TGCAGTGCTAGTTTGGGAAGAGAGACCCAGTACTTC
cdr3_aa: CSASLGRETQYF

d_call: TRBD1
clone_size: .
j_call: TRBJ2-7
v_call: TRBV6-2/TRBV6-3
cdr3_nt: TGTGCCAGCAGCCGGGGACAGGCAACCTCCTCCTACGAGCAGTACTTC
cdr3_aa: CASSRGQATSSYEQYF

d_call: TRBD1
clone_size: .
j_call: TRBJ1-2
v_call: TRBV29-1
cdr3_nt: TGCAGCGTTGAAAACAGGGGAGACTATGGCTACACCTTC
cdr3_aa: CSVENRGDYGYTF

d_call: TRBD2
clone_size: .
j_call: TRBJ2-1
v_call: TRBV6-2/TRBV6-3
cdr3_nt: TGTGCCAGCAGTCAACGACTAGCACAGTTCTTC
cdr3_aa: CASSQRLAQFF

d_call: TRBD2
clone_size: .
j_call: TRBJ2-1
v_call: TRBV6-5
cdr3_nt: TGTGCCAGCAGTTACTCGAGGCGGGGGACGGACAATGAGCAGTTCTTC
cdr3_aa: CASSYSRRGTDNEQFF

d_call: .
clone_size: .
j_call: TRBJ1-5
v_call: TRBV27
cdr3_nt: TGTGCCAGCAGCGCGCAGGGGTTTGCCAATCAGCCCCAGCATTTT
cdr3_aa: CASSAQGFANQPQHF

d_call: .
clone_size: .
j_call: TRBJ1-1
v_call: TRBV29-1
cdr3_nt: TGCAGCGGACGCGAGGATATGAACACTGAAGCTTTCTTT
cdr3_aa: CSGREDMNTEAFF

d_call: .
clone_size: .
j_call: TRBJ1-2
v_call: TRBV3-1
cdr3_nt: TGTGCCAGCAGTCTCTTTGGAGGAGGGGAGTATGGCTACACCTTC
cdr3_aa: CASSLFGGGEYGYTF

d_call: .
clone_size: .
j_call: TRBJ2-3
v_call: TRBV30
cdr3_nt: TGTGCCTGGAGTGTACTCGGGGTCACAGATACGCAGTATTTT
cdr3_aa: CAWSVLGVTDTQYF

d_call: .
clone_size: once
j_call: TRBJ1-1
v_call: TRBV28
cdr3_nt: TGTGCCAGCGGATGGGGGAACACTGAAGCTTTCTTT
cdr3_aa: CASGWGNTEAFF